These 14 T cell receptor beta chains came from one sample sequenced in a study of blood T cell repertoires in COVID-19. Repertoires were generated with immunoSEQ multiplex PCR, while TCRdb's copy carries only in-frame clones and drops some. The sample includes fewer than 200,000 clones, 75% to 95% of them seen just once. The material sequenced was peripheral blood. These receptors all come from a middle-aged man with acute or convalescent COVID-19.

In its sample, this clone was seen once. The V call is TRBV7-9, the J call TRBJ1-2; 7 nucleotides line up with TRBD1. This CDR3 region has 13 residues. CDR1 SEHNR and CDR2 FQNEAQ come from the germline V gene (reference sequence). Trimming cost V 2 bases and J 8 bases; bases outside gene matches: 5. The CDR3 spells CASSLTDRDGYTF. The DNA of the CDR3 is TGTGCCAGCAGCTTAACCGACAGGGACGGCTACACCTTC.

The chain has TRBV5-1 and TRBJ2-5; D is perhaps TRBD1 (6 bases). This CDR3 comprises 14 residues. V was shortened by 4 bases and J by 5 bases, with 15 bases between the two germline ends. Germline assignment: CDR1 SGHRS and CDR2 YFSETQ. The DNA of the CDR3 is TGCGCCAGCAGCCCTCGAGGGGGTGGGGAGACCCAGTACTTC. Translated: CASSPRGGGETQYF.

The chain recombines TRBV6-2 or TRBV6-3 with TRBJ2-1; no firm D call. CDR1 is MNHEY, CDR2 SVGEGT, per germline. Between the trimmed V and J ends, which lost 0 bases and 3 bases, there was a span of 15 bases. The CDR3 consists of 17 residues. CDR3 nucleotide sequence: TGTGCCAGCAGTTACTCGAAGCTCAAAAGAATCTACAATGAGCAGTTCTTC. It translates to CASSYSKLKRIYNEQFF.

This chain links TRBV29-1 with TRBJ2-5, with 10 bases identical to TRBD2. This CDR3 region has 15 residues. CDR1 is SQVTM and CDR2 is ANQGSEA in the germline V gene. The junction had 11 bases not matched to a gene; V was cut back by 5 bases and J by 5 bases. As DNA, the CDR3 is TGCAGCGTTCCCCCCCCGACTAGCGGGTTGGAGACCCAGTACTTC. Amino acids: CSVPPPTSGLETQYF.

The chain joins TRBV7-9 to TRBJ2-4; TRBD2 might be the D (6 bases). The CDR3 consists of 16 residues. V dropped 0 bases and J dropped 3 bases, with 12 bases sitting between them. Germline V lookup: CDR1 SEHNR, CDR2 FQNEAQ (reference sequence). CDR3 nucleotide sequence: TGTGCCAGCAGCTTAGCCCCCGGGACTGGCAAAAACATTCAGTACTTC. As protein: CASSLAPGTGKNIQYF.

The chain joins TRBV5-1 to TRBJ2-3; 12 bases are a match to TRBD2. The V segment lost 2 bases and the J segment 6 bases; nucleotides outside the gene matches: 4. This CDR3 comprises 15 residues. Germline V gene sequence: CDR1 SGHRS, CDR2 YFSETQ. The CDR3 spells CASSFPGTSGDTQYF. CDR3 nucleotides: TGCGCCAGCAGCTTCCCCGGGACTAGCGGGGATACGCAGTATTTT.

The rearrangement links TRBV19 to TRBJ2-1; 7 bases match TRBD2. CDR3 length: 14 amino acids. Germline V gene data show CDR1 as LNHDA and CDR2 as SQIVND (reference sequence). Losses at the gene ends were 8 bases for V and 0 bases for J; bases not matched to a gene: 4. DNA for the CDR3: TGTGCCAGTGCCGGCGGGAGCTCCTACAATGAGCAGTTCTTC. Translation gives CASAGGSSYNEQFF.

The V and J genes are TRBV27 and TRBJ2-7; the match to TRBD1 covers 9 bases. V lost 6 bases, J lost 0 bases, and 6 bases stayed unmatched. The germline V gene has CDR1 MNHEY and CDR2 SMNVEV (reference sequence). This CDR3 has 15 residues. The CDR3 DNA reads TGTGCCAGCAGCCCCGGACAGGGGATCTCCTACGAGCAGTACTTC. Translated, it gives CASSPGQGISYEQYF.

The gene calls are TRBV18 and TRBJ1-6, with TRBD1 identical over 8 bases. With V trimmed by 3 bases and J by 10 bases, 5 bases remained unmatched. In germline, CDR1 is KGHSH, CDR2 LQKENI. The CDR3 spans 14 residues. The CDR3 protein is CASSPDRAGSPLHF. The CDR3 coding sequence is TGTGCCAGCTCACCGGACAGGGCAGGGTCACCCCTCCACTTT.

The J gene is TRBJ1-5, the V gene TRBV28, with a possible D match to TRBD1 (6 bases). Germline V lookup: CDR1 MDHEN, CDR2 SYDVKM. The CDR3 is made up of 15 amino acids. The ends were cut back, 11 bases at V and 1 base at J, with 18 bases in the middle. The CDR3 reads CASQGGGPSNQPQHF. For the CDR3, the DNA is TGTGCCTCTCAAGGGGGGGGTCCGAGCAATCAGCCCCAGCATTTT. Combining the CDR3 with reference TRBV28 and TRBJ1-5 gives the whole variable domain DVKVTQSSRYLVKRTGEKVFLECVQDMDHENMFWYRQDPGLGLRLIYFSYDVKMKEKGDIPEGYSVSREKKERFSLILESASTNQTSMYLCASQGGGPSNQPQHFGDGTRLSIL.

The rearrangement joins TRBV7-9 to TRBJ2-2, with TRBD2 matching 11 bases. The germline V gene encodes CDR1 SEHNR and CDR2 FQNEAQ (reference sequence). This CDR3 is 19 amino acids long. The V and J ends lost 6 bases and 0 bases, in that order; junction bases with no gene match: 12. CDR3 nucleotide sequence: TGTGCCAGCAGAAAAAGGTCGACTAGCGGGGAGGCGAACACCGGGGAGCTGTTTTTT. This translates into CASRKRSTSGEANTGELFF.

Notes on this clone: Germline and junction disagree at one end, which may indicate a read error. The chain joins TRBV20-1 to TRBJ1-1; TRBD1 might be the D (6 bases). This CDR3 is 8 amino acids long. Germline loops: CDR1 DFQATT, CDR2 SNEGSKA (reference sequence). In DNA, the CDR3 is TGCAGTGCTACGACAGGTCTCTTT. It encodes CSATTGLF.

The genes are TRBV7-6 and TRBJ2-7; D may be TRBD1 (5 bases). V was clipped by 4 bases and J by 1 base, with 14 bases between them. This CDR3 contains 15 residues. Germline V lookup: CDR1 SGHVS, CDR2 FNYEAQ. DNA for the CDR3: TGTGCCAGCAGCTCGTCCGGACAAGGTTCCTACGAGCAGTACTTC. This codes for CASSSSGQGSYEQYF.

V gene TRBV7-2 combines with J gene TRBJ1-6; possibly TRBD1 for D (5 bases). Germline CDR1 reads SGHTA; CDR2 reads FQGNSA. Trimming left V 2 bases short and J 9 bases short, with 11 bases between. The CDR3 is made up of 14 amino acids. The CDR3: CASSLKGSSSPLHF. The CDR3 DNA reads as TGTGCCAGCAGCTTAAAGGGGTCTAGTTCACCCCTCCACTTT.